These T cell receptor beta chains were read from a single sample in a study of PD-1 blockade in classical Hodgkin lymphoma. Generated by immunoSEQ multiplex PCR, the TCRdb table keeps only in-frame clones and is missing some. In the table there are about 89,000 clones, approximately 90% of which are singletons. The sequencing used peripheral blood mononuclear cells (PBMCs), collected before the fourth cycle of nivolumab. These TCRs come from a human donor with classical Hodgkin lymphoma. Each CDR3 is given with its conserved first and last residue. The D gene is left open where the match is weak. Size is omitted from some rows. Given values are once, few, many or a class for expanded clones.

NA,NA,TRBJ1-2,TRBV7-9,CASSFPEGAGYGYTF,TGTGCCAGCAGCTTCCCCGAAGGGGCGGGCTATGGCTACACCTTC
NA,NA,TRBJ1-6,TRBV19,CASSIGQGSNSPLHF,TGTGCCAGTAGTATAGGGCAGGGGTCCAATTCACCCCTCCACTTT
NA,NA,TRBJ2-3,TRBV19,CASRKRAANFADTQYF,TGTGCCAGTCGTAAGCGGGCGGCGAATTTCGCAGATACGCAGTATTTT
NA,NA,TRBJ2-1,TRBV25-1,CASSSLVLPYNEQFF,TGTGCCAGCAGTTCACTAGTCTTGCCCTACAATGAGCAGTTCTTC
NA,TRBD1,TRBJ2-2,TRBV19,CATGQVLPGELFF,TGTGCCACAGGACAGGTTCTCCCCGGGGAGCTGTTTTTT
NA,TRBD1,TRBJ2-6,TRBV11-2,CASSTPQGSSSGANVLTF,TGTGCCAGCAGCACACCACAGGGGTCGAGCTCTGGGGCCAACGTCCTGACTTTC
NA,NA,TRBJ2-2,TRBV9,CASSVDRTNTGELFF,TGTGCCAGCAGCGTAGACAGGACGAACACCGGGGAGCTGTTTTTT
NA,TRBD1,TRBJ1-1,TRBV5-1,CASRTGSTEAFF,TGCGCCAGTCGGACAGGAAGCACTGAAGCTTTCTTT
NA,NA,TRBJ1-5,TRBV6-1,CASSADSVNQPQHF,TGTGCCAGCAGTGCGGACAGCGTGAATCAGCCCCAGCATTTT
NA,NA,TRBJ1-5,TRBV28,CASGVRTNTFQPQHF,TGTGCCAGCGGCGTAAGGACCAACACGTTTCAGCCCCAGCATTTT
NA,TRBD1,TRBJ2-7,TRBV30,CAWSVQGQLRPYEQYF,TGTGCCTGGAGTGTACAGGGACAGTTGCGGCCCTACGAGCAGTACTTC
NA,TRBD1,TRBJ1-1,TRBV28,CASENPTGSWGTEAFF,TGTGCCTCCGAAAACCCGACAGGGTCCTGGGGGACTGAAGCTTTCTTT
NA,TRBD1,TRBJ2-2,TRBV7-2,CANKLSGQVGTGELFF,TGTGCCAACAAGCTCTCGGGACAGGTGGGGACCGGGGAGCTGTTTTTT
few,TRBD1,TRBJ1-1,TRBV6-6,CASGRQGLGTEAFF,TGTGCCAGCGGCAGACAGGGCCTTGGAACTGAAGCTTTCTTT
few,NA,TRBJ2-7,TRBV29-1,CSAGIGSYEQYF,TGCAGCGCGGGGATTGGATCCTACGAGCAGTACTTC
NA,NA,TRBJ1-2,TRBV7-2,CASSLARMGGYTF,TGTGCCAGCAGCTTAGCCCGTATGGGTGGCTACACCTTC
NA,NA,TRBJ2-1,TRBV19,CASSIGGPYEQFF,TGTGCCAGTAGTATCGGGGGGCCGTATGAGCAGTTCTTC
NA,TRBD1,TRBJ1-6,TRBV19,CATGLPGQGDNSPLHF,TGTGCCACCGGTCTACCGGGACAGGGGGATAATTCACCCCTCCACTTT
NA,NA,TRBJ1-2,TRBV19,CASSIQGGTNYGYTF,TGTGCCAGTAGTATTCAAGGGGGGACTAACTATGGCTACACCTTC
once,NA,TRBJ2-5,TRBV19,CASSMQPQETQYF,TGTGCCAGTAGTATGCAGCCCCAAGAGACCCAGTACTTC
NA,NA,TRBJ1-5,TRBV5-1,CASSPRTDSRVRRSQPQHF,TGCGCCAGCAGCCCCCGGACAGACTCTAGGGTAAGGCGTTCTCAGCCCCAGCATTTT
NA,TRBD1,TRBJ1-6,TRBV19,CASSIFGTTGENSPLHF,TGTGCCAGTAGTATTTTCGGGACGACAGGGGAAAATTCACCCCTCCACTTT
NA,TRBD1,TRBJ2-1,TRBV10-1,CASSTSDRGWENEQFF,TGCGCCAGCAGCACCTCGGACAGGGGGTGGGAAAATGAGCAGTTCTTC
NA,NA,TRBJ2-7,TRBV28,CASSLGDKTYEQYF,TGTGCCAGCAGTTTAGGGGACAAGACCTACGAGCAGTACTTC
NA,NA,TRBJ1-1,TRBV27,CASSLGAEAFF,TGTGCCAGCAGTCTCGGGGCTGAAGCTTTCTTT
NA,TRBD1,TRBJ2-7,TRBV18,CASSPVGQGYEQYF,TGTGCCAGCTCACCAGTCGGACAGGGCTACGAGCAGTACTTC
NA,NA,TRBJ1-1,TRBV7-2,CASSARDENTEAFF,TGTGCCAGCAGCGCGAGGGACGAGAACACTGAAGCTTTCTTT
NA,TRBD2,TRBJ2-3,TRBV5-5,CASSLRGGDTQYF,TGTGCCAGCAGCTTACGGGGAGGGGATACGCAGTATTTT
NA,NA,TRBJ2-1,TRBV13,CASSLRFGAHNEQFF,TGTGCCAGCAGCTTACGGTTCGGGGCGCACAATGAGCAGTTCTTC
NA,NA,TRBJ1-1,TRBV6-1,CASRTGNTEAFF,TGTGCCAGCAGAACAGGGAACACTGAAGCTTTCTTT
NA,TRBD1,TRBJ1-1,TRBV7-9,CASSSGGSMNTEAFF,TGTGCCAGCAGCTCAGGGGGTAGCATGAACACTGAAGCTTTCTTT
NA,NA,TRBJ2-7,TRBV21-1,CASNKAGPGAGGGKAYEQYF,TGTGCCAGCAACAAAGCTGGGCCAGGAGCCGGAGGCGGTAAGGCCTACGAGCAGTACTTC
few,TRBD1,TRBJ1-2,TRBV6-5,CASSRDRVNGYTF,TGTGCCAGCAGTAGAGACAGGGTTAATGGCTACACCTTC
few,TRBD1,TRBJ2-7,TRBV19,CATGDRSYEQYF,TGTGCCACTGGGGACAGGTCCTACGAGCAGTACTTC
NA,TRBD1,TRBJ2-3,TRBV2,CASSRDRSSDTQYF,TGTGCCAGCAGCCGGGACAGGTCCTCAGATACGCAGTATTTT
NA,NA,TRBJ1-3,TRBV27,CASTAWTGNTIYF,TGTGCCAGCACCGCCTGGACTGGAAACACCATATATTTT